These 21 T cell receptor beta chains share one sample of origin, sequenced in a study of shared clonotypes between healthy human individuals. Profiling relied on immunoSEQ multiplex PCR, and the TCRdb table lists in-frame clones only, not all of them. The sample yields approximately 340,000 clones, roughly 70% seen once. What was sequenced was memory CD4+ T cells sorted from blood. Subset of the sample: CD45RA-negative fraction. Receptors were obtained from a man younger than 40 in good health.

The chain recombines TRBV2 with TRBJ1-5, with D unresolved. CDR1 is SNHLY, CDR2 FYNNEI, per germline. The CDR3 is 12 amino acids. V was clipped by 8 bases and J by 2 bases, with 7 bases between them. The CDR3 sequence: CASCLGNQPQHF. CDR3 in DNA: TGTGCCAGCTGTCTAGGCAATCAGCCCCAGCATTTT.

Remarks on this clone: Other DNA sequences in this sample translate to the same CDR3. The DNA for the CDR3 is TGTGCCAGCTCACCACTTCCTAGCGGGAGCTCCTACAATGAGCAGTTCTTC. This sequence encodes CASSPLPSGSSYNEQFF. The rearrangement joins TRBV18 to TRBJ2-1; TRBD2 agrees at 10 bases. V lost 1 base to trimming and J lost 0 bases; unmatched junction nucleotides: 3. The CDR3 contains 17 residues. The germline gives CDR1 KGHSH, CDR2 LQKENI.

This chain uses TRBV7-2 with TRBJ1-2, with 10 positions matching TRBD1. Germline trimming cut 5 bases from V and 8 bases from J; bases unmatched to any gene: 11. The CDR3 covers 15 residues. Germline-derived CDR1 and CDR2 are SGHTA and FQGNSA. The CDR3 loop is CASSLRQGADLGYTF. The CDR3 DNA sequence: TGTGCCAGCAGCCTTAGACAGGGGGCAGATCTCGGCTACACCTTC.

The chain recombines TRBV2 with TRBJ2-1; D perhaps matches TRBD1 (6 bases). Germline CDR1 is SNHLY and CDR2 is FYNNEI. The V end lost 5 bases, the J end lost 7 bases, and 18 bases lay between the germline ends. This CDR3 has 15 amino acids. The CDR3 DNA sequence: TGTGCCAGCAGTTTACAGGGTGGCCTTTCTAATGAGCAGTTCTTC. Amino acids: CASSLQGGLSNEQFF.

This clone was recorded a few times. The chain is built from TRBV7-9 and TRBJ2-3; D call uncertain. Between the trimmed V and J ends, which lost 1 base and 5 bases, there was a span of 16 bases. The germline gives CDR1 SEHNR, CDR2 FQNEAQ (reference sequence). The CDR3 has 16 amino acids. The CDR3 DNA reads as TGTGCCAGCAGCTTAGTTGTTGGGCCAACCGGAGATACGCAGTATTTT. Translated, it gives CASSLVVGPTGDTQYF.

The chain links TRBV7-9 to TRBJ1-1; weak D call: TRBD1 (5 bases). The CDR3 runs to 15 residues. From germline, CDR1 is SEHNR and CDR2 FQNEAQ (reference sequence). V was shortened by 8 bases and J by 8 bases, with 24 bases between the two germline ends. This chain's CDR3 is CASSGATPGVSEAFF. CDR3 sequence (DNA): TGTGCCAGCTCCGGGGCGACGCCGGGGGTATCCGAAGCTTTCTTT.

The genes are TRBV18 and TRBJ1-2; the match to TRBD1 covers 7 bases. The CDR3 has 15 amino acids. Trimming at V came to 3 bases and at J to 8 bases, leaving 12 bases not matched to a gene. Germline V gives CDR1 KGHSH, CDR2 LQKENI. The CDR3 region has the DNA TGTGCCAGCTCACCCGACAGGGTAGGTTGGGAAGGCTACACCTTC. It is translated as CASSPDRVGWEGYTF.

CDR3 in amino acids: CASSPPGGNSGNTIYF. The CDR3 DNA follows: TGTGCCAGCTCACCACCGGGCGGGAACTCTGGAAACACCATATATTTT. The genes are TRBV18 and TRBJ1-3; D not resolved. Germline V gives CDR1 KGHSH, CDR2 LQKENI. Trimming shortened V by 0 bases and J by 0 bases, and 9 bases separated the two germline ends. This CDR3 has 16 amino acids. Based on the CDR3 plus reference TRBV18 and TRBJ1-3, the full variable domain is NAGVMQNPRHLVRRRGQEARLRCSPMKGHSHVYWYRQLPEEGLKFMVYLQKENIIDESGMPKERFSAEFPKEGPSILRIQQVVRGDSAAYFCASSPPGGNSGNTIYFGEGSWLTVV.

This clone appeared a few times. V is TRBV4-3 and J is TRBJ2-3; the D gene could be TRBD1 or TRBD2 (6 bases each). Germline-derived CDR1 and CDR2 are LGHNA and YSLEER. CDR3 length equals 15 residues. With 5 bases removed from V and 4 bases from J, the gap between germline ends came to 16 bases. CDR3 in DNA: TGCGCCAGCAGCGAACGGGGGCTGCACCCAGATACGCAGTATTTT. Translated: CASSERGLHPDTQYF.

The chain employs TRBV9 and TRBJ2-1; 12 nucleotides line up with TRBD2. V dropped 2 bases and J dropped 6; count of bases not matched to a gene: 6. This CDR3 contains 16 residues. Germline V gives CDR1 SGDLS, CDR2 YYNGEE. CDR3 sequence (DNA): TGTGCCAGCAGCGTCGTGGCTAGCGGGAGGGCCAATGAGCAGTTCTTC. The encoded protein is CASSVVASGRANEQFF.

This chain links TRBV18 with TRBJ2-1; unclear D gene. The CDR3 runs 15 residues. The germline V gene encodes CDR1 KGHSH and CDR2 LQKENI. V was cut by 3 bases and J by 4 bases, with 13 bases left in between. Here the CDR3 reads CASSPARVAYNEQFF. The CDR3 DNA is TGTGCCAGCTCACCGGCAAGGGTCGCGTACAATGAGCAGTTCTTC.

The V call is TRBV19, the J call TRBJ2-1; perhaps TRBD2 as D (5 bases). Trimming stripped 7 bases from V and 9 bases from J, with 16 bases between. The CDR3 loop spans 13 amino acids. Looked up from germline, CDR1 is LNHDA and CDR2 is SQIVND (reference sequence). CDR3 sequence reads: CASTARRPGEQFF. CDR3 DNA: TGTGCCAGTACCGCAAGGAGGCCTGGTGAGCAGTTCTTC.

V usage is TRBV7-2 and J usage is TRBJ2-5, with 9 bases lining up with TRBD1. Trimming removed 0 bases from V and 7 bases from J; junction bases left unmatched: 6. This CDR3 comprises 15 residues. The germline V gene has CDR1 SGHTA and CDR2 FQGNSA. The chain's CDR3 is CASSLAGQGWATQYF. The CDR3, as DNA: TGTGCCAGCAGCTTAGCGGGACAGGGCTGGGCGACCCAGTACTTC.

This clone was found a few times. V gene TRBV5-1 combines with J gene TRBJ1-6; unclear D gene. The V and J ends lost 0 bases and 9 bases respectively, with 13 bases between them. The germline gives CDR1 SGHRS, CDR2 YFSETQ. The CDR3 extends over 15 amino acids. The CDR3 DNA reads TGCGCCAGCAGCTTGGAGGGCAGGACTAGTTCACCCCTCCACTTT. It encodes CASSLEGRTSSPLHF.

The chain carries TRBV9 and TRBJ2-1; D is possibly TRBD2 (5 bases). Trimming stripped 0 bases from V and 0 bases from J, with 10 bases between. This CDR3 has 16 residues. Germline CDR1 reads SGDLS; CDR2 reads YYNGEE. CDR3 in amino acids: CASSVDEGSSYNEQFF. The CDR3 DNA reads TGTGCCAGCAGCGTAGATGAGGGAAGCTCCTACAATGAGCAGTTCTTC.

Only a few counts were recorded for this clone. The chain joins TRBV7-3 to TRBJ2-2; 9 positions agree with TRBD1. Trimming removed 1 base from V and 6 bases from J; junction bases left unmatched: 9. This CDR3 comprises 17 residues. Germline values: CDR1 SGHTA, CDR2 FQGTGA. DNA for the CDR3: TGTGCCAGCAGCTTAAACCCAGGCGGGACAGGGCCCGGGGAGCTGTTTTTT. It is translated as CASSLNPGGTGPGELFF.

The rearrangement joins TRBV6-1 to TRBJ2-7, with TRBD2 identical over 7 bases. Germline V gene data show CDR1 as MNHNS and CDR2 as SASEGT. J gave up 4 bases and V 1 base, and 7 bases lay outside the gene matches. The CDR3 has 15 amino acids. The CDR3 DNA reads TGTGCCAGCAGTGAAGGGGGCGGGAGAACGTACGAGCAGTACTTC. It is translated as CASSEGGGRTYEQYF.

This clone was seen a few times. V usage is TRBV9 and J usage is TRBJ2-1; tentative D call: TRBD2 (6 bases). V was clipped by 0 bases and J by 6 bases, with 13 bases between them. Germline loops: CDR1 SGDLS, CDR2 YYNGEE. This CDR3 contains 15 residues. This CDR3 reads CASSVGSGSLNEQFF. The DNA of the CDR3 is TGTGCCAGCAGCGTAGGCAGCGGGTCCCTCAATGAGCAGTTCTTC.

The rearrangement uses TRBV25-1 and TRBJ2-7, with D possibly being TRBD1 (5 bases). This CDR3 has 14 amino acids. Trimming took 5 bases from V and 6 from J, leaving 17 bases between them. In germline, CDR1 is MGHDK, CDR2 SYGVNS. The CDR3 is CASSSHMPGAEQYF. The CDR3 DNA reads TGTGCCAGCAGTTCGCACATGCCTGGGGCCGAGCAGTACTTC.

The chain links TRBV4-1 to TRBJ1-2; 8 bases align to TRBD1. The CDR3 runs 15 residues. The V segment lost 10 bases and the J segment 3 bases; nucleotides outside the gene matches: 13. Germline lookup yields CDR1 MGHRA and CDR2 YSYEKL. The DNA of the CDR3 is TGCGCCACCAATTCGGGACCGGGACAGGACTATGGCTACACCTTC. This encodes CATNSGPGQDYGYTF.

The rearrangement uses TRBV5-1 and TRBJ2-1; D is ambiguous. V lost 4 bases and J 7 bases, leaving 12 bases between the germline ends. CDR3 length equals 13 residues. Germline values: CDR1 SGHRS, CDR2 YFSETQ. DNA for the CDR3: TGCGCCAGCAGCCCCCCAGGAGAAAATGAGCAGTTCTTC. It codes for CASSPPGENEQFF. Supplemented by reference TRBV5-1 and TRBJ2-1, the full variable domain reads KAGVTQTPRYLIKTRGQQVTLSCSPISGHRSVSWYQQTPGQGLQFLFEYFSETQRNKGNFPGRFSGRQFSNSRSEMNVSTLELGDSALYLCASSPPGENEQFFGPGTRLTVL.